The 17 T cell receptor beta chains presented below share a single source sample, sequenced in a study of cytomegalovirus exposure and HLA in healthy donors. TCRdb's table, derived via immunoSEQ multiplex PCR, lists solely in-frame clones and lacks some. Altogether under 75,000 clones are present, 96% being singletons, with the ten largest covering 0.9% to 1.5%. The sample taken for sequencing was PBMCs. The receptors here all came from a woman aged 18-30 years in good health and CMV-seronegative.

This chain connects TRBV11-3 to TRBJ1-1; D not certain. V was trimmed by 5 bases and J by 4 bases, leaving 14 bases between them. The CDR3 consists of 14 residues. Germline assignment: CDR1 SGHNT and CDR2 YENEEA. The CDR3 sequence is CASSPSSRSTEAFF. The CDR3 DNA sequence: TGTGCCAGCAGCCCATCCTCCCGGAGCACTGAAGCTTTCTTT. Together with reference TRBV11-3 and TRBJ1-1, the CDR3 gives the full variable domain: EAGVVQSPRYKIIEKKQPVAFWCNPISGHNTLYWYLQNLGQGPELLIRYENEEAVDDSQLPKDRFSAERLKGVDSTLKIQPAELGDSAVYLCASSPSSRSTEAFFGQGTRLTVV.

This clone was detected a few times. The chain recombines TRBV29-1 with TRBJ2-3, with 7 bases aligning to TRBD1. After removal of 8 bases from V and 10 bases from J, the junction contained 12 bases not matched to a gene. CDR1 is SQVTM and CDR2 is ANQGSEA in the germline V gene. This CDR3 is built from 12 residues. CDR3 in DNA: TGCAGCACCCGGGACAGCTCGAAGGCGCAGTATTTT. It encodes CSTRDSSKAQYF.

The CDR3 DNA reads as TGTGCCACCAGCCTGGTCGCGGGAGGGAACAATGAGCAGTTCTTC. Its protein is CATSLVAGGNNEQFF. The chain recombines TRBV28 with TRBJ2-1; 9 bases fit TRBD2. V dropped 10 bases and J dropped 5; count of bases not matched to a gene: 12. The germline CDR1 and CDR2 sequences are MDHEN and SYDVKM. This CDR3 spans 15 amino acids.

The chain combines TRBV2 with TRBJ2-3; D is perhaps TRBD2 (7 bases). This CDR3 is 16 amino acids long. Germline V gene lookup returns CDR1 SNHLY and CDR2 FYNNEI. Trimming cost V 6 bases and J 1 base, with 17 bases left between them. In DNA form, the CDR3 reads TGTGCCAGCAGGGAACCCCTAGGGGGGGGCACAGATACGCAGTATTTT. This translates into CASREPLGGGTDTQYF.

This chain links TRBV5-4 with TRBJ2-5; tentative D call: TRBD1 (6 bases). This CDR3 has 16 residues. Trimming pared 3 bases from V and 0 bases from J, leaving 15 bases between. The germline V gene has CDR1 SGHNT and CDR2 YYREEE (reference sequence). The CDR3 sequence is CASSSPGGGYQETQYF. The CDR3 nucleotides read TGTGCCAGCAGCTCCCCTGGTGGGGGCTACCAAGAGACCCAGTACTTC.

The J gene is TRBJ2-7, the V gene TRBV5-6; no firm D call. CDR3 length equals 13 residues. CDR1 and CDR2 from the germline V gene are SGHDT and YYEEEE. The V end lost 6 bases, the J end lost 2 bases, and 12 bases lay between the germline ends. CDR3 in amino acids: CASTHQETYEQYF. The CDR3 nucleotides read TGTGCCAGCACCCATCAGGAAACCTACGAGCAGTACTTC.

The chain carries TRBV18 and TRBJ2-7; possibly TRBD1 for D (5 bases). The germline CDR1 and CDR2 sequences are KGHSH and LQKENI. This CDR3 comprises 14 residues. V was cut by 3 bases and J by 4 bases, with 13 bases left in between. The CDR3 DNA sequence: TGTGCCAGCTCACCGGTGTCCCCAGGGTACGAGCAGTACTTC. This codes for CASSPVSPGYEQYF.

This chain uses TRBV13 with TRBJ2-2; 10 bases map to TRBD2. The CDR3 consists of 15 residues. The germline CDR1 and CDR2 sequences are PRHDT and FYEKMQ (reference sequence). V shed 5 bases and J 12 bases; nucleotides not matched to a gene: 12. CDR3: CASSPSGGDRWKLFF. For the CDR3, the DNA is TGTGCCAGCAGCCCCAGCGGGGGGGATAGGTGGAAGCTGTTTTTT.

The V and J genes are TRBV2 and TRBJ2-5, with 9 bases that match TRBD1. Per germline, CDR1 SNHLY and CDR2 FYNNEI. The CDR3 has 14 amino acids. Trimming removed 4 bases from V and 5 bases from J; junction bases left unmatched: 5. This chain's CDR3 is CASSVGTGWETQYF. CDR3 bases: TGTGCCAGCAGTGTGGGGACAGGGTGGGAGACCCAGTACTTC.

This chain joins TRBV15 and TRBJ1-4; 7 bases align to TRBD1. The CDR3 is 15 residues long. Looked up from germline, CDR1 is LNHNV and CDR2 is YYDKDF (reference sequence). The J segment lost 6 bases and the V segment lost 5 bases, leaving 9 bases of the junction unmatched. The CDR3 region has the DNA TGTGCCACCAGCCCCCGGACAGGTCCCGATGAAAAACTGTTTTTT. Its protein product is CATSPRTGPDEKLFF.

The chain recombines TRBV4-2 with TRBJ2-7, with TRBD2 matching 8 bases. CDR3 length equals 14 residues. Germline V gives CDR1 LGHNA, CDR2 YNFKEQ. The ends lost 1 base at V and 6 bases at J; junction bases unmatched: 5. In DNA form, the CDR3 reads TGTGCCAGCAGCCAAGCGGGGGGGGCGGGCGAGCAGTACTTC. This codes for CASSQAGGAGEQYF.

The genes are TRBV5-4 and TRBJ2-5; D perhaps matches TRBD2 (5 bases). Germline values: CDR1 SGHNT, CDR2 YYREEE (reference sequence). This CDR3 region has 16 residues. V lost 0 bases, J lost 5 bases, and 17 bases lay in between. The CDR3 DNA reads TGTGCCAGCAGCTTGGGAGGGCCACCTCATCGGGAGACCCAGTACTTC. This gives the protein CASSLGGPPHRETQYF.

The chain couples TRBV29-1 to TRBJ1-5; weak D call: TRBD1 (6 bases). Trimming took 0 bases from V and 10 from J, leaving 13 bases between them. The CDR3 spans 13 residues. The germline CDR1 and CDR2 sequences are SQVTM and ANQGSEA. The CDR3 region is CSVEEGPGVPQHF. The CDR3 region has the DNA TGCAGCGTTGAAGAAGGGCCAGGGGTACCCCAGCATTTT. Complete variable domain (other parts from reference TRBV29-1 and TRBJ1-5): SAVISQKPSRDICQRGTSLTIQCQVDSQVTMMFWYRQQPGQSLTLIATANQGSEATYESGFVIDKFPISRPNLTFSTLTVSNMSPEDSSIYLCSVEEGPGVPQHFGDGTRLSIL.

This clone was picked up one time. The J gene is TRBJ2-2, the V gene TRBV11-2, with a weak D call TRBD2 (5 bases). CDR3 length equals 13 residues. The germline V gene encodes CDR1 SGHAT and CDR2 FQNNGV. Trimming stripped 1 base from V and 8 bases from J, with 8 bases between. CDR3 nucleotide sequence: TGTGCCAGCAGCTTAGGGCAGCGGGGGGAGCTGTTTTTT. Protein product: CASSLGQRGELFF.

This chain joins TRBV4-2 and TRBJ2-7, with a possible D match to TRBD1 (5 bases). The CDR3 loop spans 16 amino acids. V was cut by 0 bases and J by 2 bases, with 14 bases left in between. The germline CDR1 and CDR2 sequences are LGHNA and YNFKEQ. The CDR3 reads CASSQDLGPTAYEQYF. Here the CDR3 DNA reads TGTGCCAGCAGCCAAGATCTGGGGCCTACGGCCTACGAGCAGTACTTC.

The genes are TRBV7-9 and TRBJ2-3; TRBD1 matches at 8 bases. Germline lookup yields CDR1 SEHNR and CDR2 FQNEAQ (reference sequence). The CDR3 has 14 residues. V lost 6 bases to trimming and J lost 4 bases; unmatched junction nucleotides: 6. In DNA, the CDR3 is TGTGCCAGCAGTGGACAGGGAGGTCCAGATACGCAGTATTTT. This gives the protein CASSGQGGPDTQYF.

The rearrangement joins TRBV28 to TRBJ1-1, with 12 nucleotides matching TRBD1. The junction had 9 bases not matched to a gene; V was cut back by 6 bases and J by 4 bases. CDR1 MDHEN and CDR2 SYDVKM come from the germline V gene. The CDR3 has 16 amino acids. CDR3 amino acids: CASRGTGGVVGTEAFF. The DNA of the CDR3 is TGTGCCAGCAGGGGGACAGGGGGCGTCGTGGGCACTGAAGCTTTCTTT.